The 10 T cell receptor beta chains below were found in one sample sequenced in a study of T cell changes during pregnancy in multiple sclerosis. Only in-frame clones appear in the TCRdb table, and some are missing; sequencing was by immunoSEQ multiplex PCR. The sample holds more than 60,000 clones, roughly nine tenths seen once. Sequenced material: CD4+ T cells from peripheral blood mononuclear cells, taken in the third trimester of pregnancy. These receptor sequences come from a female donor in good health, enrolled as a control in a pregnancy study.

The chain recombines TRBV6-1 with TRBJ1-1, with 8 bases aligning to TRBD1. The length of the CDR3 is 14 residues. CDR1 is MNHNS, CDR2 SASEGT, per germline. Germline trimming cut 5 bases from V and 1 base from J; bases unmatched to any gene: 3. The CDR3 nucleotides read TGTGCCAGCAGTCAGGGGGCGAGGAACACTGAAGCTTTCTTT. It specifies CASSQGARNTEAFF.

The V and J genes are TRBV7-2 and TRBJ1-6, with 7 bases aligning to TRBD1. The germline gives CDR1 SGHTA, CDR2 FQGNSA. J was trimmed by 9 bases and V by 11 bases; bases with no gene match: 19. The CDR3 covers 16 residues. In nucleotides, the CDR3 is TGTGCCTCCCGCCCCGCACAGACAGGGCTGAGTTCACCCCTCCACTTT. This gives the protein CASRPAQTGLSSPLHF.

This chain joins TRBV7-9 and TRBJ2-5, with 14 bases identical to TRBD2. With V trimmed by 3 bases and J by 2 bases, 8 bases remained unmatched. Germline assignment: CDR1 SEHNR and CDR2 FQNEAQ (reference sequence). This CDR3 has 18 amino acids. This CDR3 is CASSLGGLAGGRQETQYF. In nucleotides, the CDR3 is TGTGCCAGCAGCTTGGGAGGACTAGCGGGGGGTAGACAAGAGACCCAGTACTTC.

J is TRBJ2-7 and V is TRBV7-2; 9 nucleotides line up with TRBD2. Germline trimming cut 9 bases from V and 1 base from J; bases unmatched to any gene: 13. The germline V gene has CDR1 SGHTA and CDR2 FQGNSA. The CDR3 has 16 residues. The CDR3 DNA is TGTGCCAGTAGGGCGGGGGGGACGTCGGGGTCCTACGAGCAGTACTTC. This sequence encodes CASRAGGTSGSYEQYF.

The chain joins TRBV19 to TRBJ1-4; tentative D call: TRBD1 (6 bases). The CDR3 totals 13 residues. Trimming shortened V by 4 bases and J by 7 bases, and 10 bases separated the two germline ends. The germline V gene has CDR1 LNHDA and CDR2 SQIVND (reference sequence). The CDR3 DNA reads TGTGCCAGTAGTACTAGGACAGTTGAAAAACTGTTTTTT. Protein sequence: CASSTRTVEKLFF.

The chain carries TRBV6-4 and TRBJ1-2, with D possibly TRBD1 on 5 matching bases. CDR1 is MRHNA and CDR2 is SNTAGT in the germline V gene. Trimming took off 0 bases at V and 5 bases at J, with 7 bases between the two ends. This CDR3 region has 13 residues. CDR3 amino acids: CASSDSGTYGYTF. The CDR3 nucleotides are TGTGCCAGCAGTGACTCGGGGACTTATGGCTACACCTTC.

The chain employs TRBV28 and TRBJ1-6, with unresolved D. Trimming removed 1 base from V and 9 bases from J, with 22 bases in between. The CDR3 loop spans 18 amino acids. Per the germline V gene, CDR1 is MDHEN and CDR2 is SYDVKM. CDR3 in DNA: TGTGCCAGCAGTTTATCGGTTAATCTGGCAGGTTTAGTTTCACCCCTCCACTTT. This translates into CASSLSVNLAGLVSPLHF.

V usage is TRBV11-2 and J usage is TRBJ2-7; 9 bases agree with TRBD1. This CDR3 comprises 15 residues. Germline CDR1 reads SGHAT; CDR2 reads FQNNGV. The V gene end was trimmed by 5 bases and the J gene end by 4 bases; junction bases not matched to a gene: 9. The chain's CDR3 is CASSQPGTGRYEQYF. For the CDR3, the DNA is TGTGCCAGCAGCCAACCGGGGACAGGGAGATACGAGCAGTACTTC.

The chain has TRBV6-1 and TRBJ1-1, with a possible D match to TRBD1 (5 bases). The CDR3 totals 15 residues. Germline CDR1 reads MNHNS; CDR2 reads SASEGT. V gave up 6 bases and J gave up 4 bases, with 18 bases separating them. CDR3 protein: CASRPGGSWSTEAFF. For the CDR3, the DNA is TGTGCCAGCAGACCGGGGGGTAGTTGGAGCACTGAAGCTTTCTTT.

This chain uses TRBV5-6 with TRBJ1-2; D is undetermined. The CDR3 is 11 residues long. The germline gives CDR1 SGHDT, CDR2 YYEEEE. Trimming removed 0 bases at V and 8 bases at J, with 5 bases between. The CDR3 reads CASSLGEGYTF. As DNA, the CDR3 is TGTGCCAGCAGCTTGGGCGAAGGCTACACCTTC.